This T cell receptor beta chain was recovered during a study of regulatory T cells in long-lasting Graves disease (dated by TCRdb to the early 2020s). For the wider study: In the newly diagnosed Graves' disease group, patients had been taking antithyroid drugs for less than 3 months. Peripheral blood TCR sequencing and RNA sequencing compared persistent Graves' disease patients with newly diagnosed Graves' disease patients. The study was registered as a clinical trial and conducted in China. A total of roughly 33 samples underwent TCR sequencing: about 13 from persistent and some 20 from newly diagnosed Graves' disease patients. General study outcomes and caveats: Sequencing and analysis were restricted to the TCR beta chain. Peripheral blood alone was examined, since thyroid tissue, which constituted the primary lesion, could not be accessed. A larger number of public clonotypes was shared among persistent patients (2,741) than among newly diagnosed patients (approximately 930). The authors acknowledged the small sample size as a limitation that may reduce accuracy. Persistent disease showed preferential use of TRBV28, TRBJ1-2 and TRBJ2-5, whereas newly diagnosed disease favored TRBV20-1 and TRBJ2-1. Persistent Graves' disease patients showed lower TCR Shannon entropy and fewer highly expanded clones than newly diagnosed patients, suggesting clonal expansion.

V is shortened by 7 bases, J by 4 bases, and the region joining them spans 8 bases. The CDR3 measures 13 amino acids from cysteine to phenylalanine. This entry keeps only the CDR3 DNA: 39 bases, framed from base 1. The time point label for this specimen denotes: newly diagnosed GD, antithyroid drugs for less than 3 months. RNA was extracted from PBMCs in TRIzol for both TCR sequencing and RNA sequencing. The diagnosis of Graves' disease was made according to American Thyroid Association guidelines. The patients came from an endocrinology department in Xi'an, China. Each patient gave about 10 milliliters of peripheral blood, collected in an EDTA anticoagulant tube. PBMCs were isolated by Ficoll Paque Plus density gradient separation without further T cell sorting. An Agilent 2100 Bioanalyzer and agarose gel were used to assess RNA quality, and a NanoDrop 2000 was used to measure RNA concentration. As for this clonotype: Its antigen is still unknown. Base quality data are lacking; no much larger clone is found one base away.

The receptor library was made with multiplex PCR. The reads were generated on an Illumina HiSeq 4000. CDR3 regions were amplified by Arm-PCR with iRepertoire HTBI primers to construct TCR beta libraries. PCR products were gel purified before sequencing. From the authors' description of their analysis: Gene usage analysis of CDR3 amino acid clonotypes relied on the 62 TRBV and around 14 TRBJ segments identified across samples. Filtered high-quality paired reads were merged into contigs using COPE and FqMerger. Contigs were aligned with BLAST to IMGT TRBV, TRBD and TRBJ reference genes, and CDR3 was defined per IMGT. Highly expanded clones were defined as clonotypes with a frequency above 0.1%. Shannon entropy was used to measure repertoire diversity, and the Gini coefficient was used to measure V-J evenness. Public clonotypes were defined as clonotypes shared by more than one individual. TCRdb ran its own pipeline on the public reads, namely fastp trimming at Q25 and MiXCR clone calling, and kept in-frame beta chains. For every CDR3 protein sequence, its rows merge into one entry that carries the most common genes and DNA. V and J calls and clone size were set by TCRdb, not the authors. This sample comprises about 440,000 distinct CDR3 sequences, about 15% of them detected only once. Of the sample, 16% is held by the ten largest clones.

The same sample was also studied in work on T cells in Graves' hyperthyroidism and ophthalmopathy. The second paper states: Graves' hyperthyroidism was defined as stable when no progression to ophthalmopathy occurred over 18 months of follow-up. Hyperthyroidism patients were newly diagnosed, had a disease duration of under 2 months, and were aged 18 to 65 years. Any patient with an uncontrolled infection, another autoimmune disease, pregnancy or lactation was excluded. Clinical symptoms, serum thyroxine and TRAb, thyroid ultrasound, and orbital computed tomography formed the basis for the diagnoses. The TCR CDR3 was subjected to a first round of RT-PCR using the HTBI primer set and the Qiagen OneStep RT-PCR kit. Most expanded thyroid clonotypes (frequency above 0.001) were also found in blood, which suggests that blood repertoires may mirror thyroid immune responses. A 13 V-J signature model separated ophthalmopathy from stable hyperthyroidism, with 87.88% sensitivity and about 81% specificity in cross-validation and 80%/75% in testing. During validation, the model predicted progression to ophthalmopathy a median of roughly 7.1 months ahead of onset, with approximately 70% sensitivity and 72% to 85% specificity. To identify distinguishing TCR V-J signatures, a discovery cohort of 90 to 100 patients was used, comprising 43 with Graves' ophthalmopathy and 57 with stable Graves' hyperthyroidism. Prospective prediction of ophthalmopathy was tested in an independent validation cohort consisting of some 19 hyperthyroidism patients and some 17 patients who later progressed to ophthalmopathy. The 75 to 100 discovery patients were randomly divided into training and test sets at a 7:3 ratio. In more than 5 Graves' hyperthyroidism patients, the study also compared T-cell repertoires from thyroid tissue with T-cell repertoires from blood. Once sampling was done, hyperthyroidism patients were given methimazole at a starting dose of 30 mg daily, whereas ophthalmopathy patients were given high-dose intravenous methylprednisolone. Libraries were constructed in a second round of multiplex PCR, after which size selection and purification were carried out. The libraries were sequenced on an Illumina HiSeq2000 using paired-end 100 bp reads. SOAPnuke was used to process the raw data, throwing out any read that contained adapters or uncalled bases, had a mean Phred below 15, or lacked an exact constant-primer or identifier match. High-quality paired reads were merged using COPE v1.2.5, and each unique nucleotide sequence was defined as a clonotype. MiTCR v1.1 was used to align clonotypes to the IMGT TRBV, TRBD and TRBJ reference segments. The analysis was restricted to V-J combinations with a frequency above 0.0001, which together covered approximately 99% of the repertoires. A TCS score was defined as the ratio of F50 (clonal expansion) to E x V (chaos), with BLOSUM62-based TCRdist applied between CDR3 peptides within each V-J. Welch's t-statistics and random forest reduced 514 V-J features to some 14, which were used in a naive Bayes classifier (R e1071). Sample size was not statistically predetermined, and blinding of investigators to group allocation was not performed. According to the paper, TCR Vbeta CDR3 sequencing was carried out on about 140 peripheral blood samples, which came from under 50 ophthalmopathy, under 85 hyperthyroidism and approximately 17 progressor patients.

Recombination connected TRBV12-3 or TRBV12-4 to TRBJ2-6, with no confidently assigned D gene. This sample comprised peripheral blood mononuclear cells (PBMCs), obtained at new diagnosis, from a patient treated with antithyroid drugs. The clonotype comes from a woman in her thirties with Graves disease. Donor details come from another sample of the same person, matched by shared clones. The sequenced DNA: TGTGCCAGCACCTTGAGGGGGGCCAACGTCCTGACTTTC. It codes for CASTLRGANVLTF.